This T cell receptor (beta chain) stems from a study of patients with pleural tuberculosis (dated by TCRdb to between 2012 and 2015). The junction shows trimming of 4 bases on V and 0 bases on J, plus 9 bases between the germline ends. Reading the germline V gene gives CDR1 SNHLY and CDR2 FYNNEI. The CDR3 sequence holds 14 residues, the cysteine and phenylalanine included. Only the CDR3 portion is preserved as DNA: 42 bases, with reading frame beginning at the first base. Sequencer: Illumina Genome Analyzer IIx. The public reads were quality trimmed at Q25 with fastp and then assembled into clones with MiXCR by TCRdb, keeping productive beta chains. Each CDR3 protein gets just one entry, which takes the most common genes and DNA from the rows behind it. In all, the sample holds approximately 50,000 distinct CDR3 sequences, and 6% to 9.5% of those were seen once. The top ten hold roughly 16% of the sample.

This clonotype was observed many times. The clone's antigen remains unknown. No clone much larger than this one lies a single base away; base qualities are absent. The chain employs TRBV2 and TRBJ1-2; D gene: possibly TRBD1, on 5 matching bases. The sequence came from a human donor with pleural tuberculosis. This receptor carries the CDR3 CASSAWGSNYGYTF. The nucleotide sequence reads as follows: TGTGCCAGCAGTGCATGGGGCTCTAACTATGGCTACACCTTC.